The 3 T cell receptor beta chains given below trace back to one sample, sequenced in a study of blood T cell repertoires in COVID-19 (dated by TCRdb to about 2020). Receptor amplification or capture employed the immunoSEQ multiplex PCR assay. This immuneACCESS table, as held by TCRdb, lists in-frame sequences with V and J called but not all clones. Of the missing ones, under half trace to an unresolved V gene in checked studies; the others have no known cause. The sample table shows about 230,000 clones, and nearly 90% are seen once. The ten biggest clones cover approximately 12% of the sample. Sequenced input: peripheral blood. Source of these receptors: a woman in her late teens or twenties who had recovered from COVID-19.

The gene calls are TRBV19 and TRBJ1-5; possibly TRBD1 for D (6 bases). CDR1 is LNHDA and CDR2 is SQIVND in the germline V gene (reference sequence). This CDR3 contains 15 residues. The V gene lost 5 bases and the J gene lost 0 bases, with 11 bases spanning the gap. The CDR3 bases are TGTGCCAGTAGTGCTACAGGGCTTAGCAATCAGCCCCAGCATTTT. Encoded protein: CASSATGLSNQPQHF.

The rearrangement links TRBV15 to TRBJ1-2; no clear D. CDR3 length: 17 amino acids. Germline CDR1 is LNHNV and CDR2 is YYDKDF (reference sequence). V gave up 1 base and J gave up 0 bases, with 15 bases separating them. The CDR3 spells CATSRAAGRTANYGYTF. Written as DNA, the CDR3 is TGTGCCACCAGCAGAGCCGCAGGCCGAACAGCTAACTATGGCTACACCTTC.

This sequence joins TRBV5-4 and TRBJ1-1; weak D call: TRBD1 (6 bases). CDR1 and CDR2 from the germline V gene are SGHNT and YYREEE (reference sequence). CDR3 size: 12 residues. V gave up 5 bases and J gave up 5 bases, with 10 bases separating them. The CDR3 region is CASRRGGTEAFF. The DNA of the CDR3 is TGTGCCAGCAGGAGGGGGGGTACTGAAGCTTTCTTT.